Given below is one T cell receptor (beta chain) in context. Its specificity is unknown. The sample is drawn from a study of cytomegalovirus exposure and HLA in healthy donors. PCR used 60 Vbeta primers and 13 Jbeta primers. Some clones are missing from TCRdb's copy, which holds only in-frame ones; the method was immunoSEQ multiplex PCR. The table has some 150,000 clones, 55% to 80% seen once. Germline CDR1 SQVTM, CDR2 ANQGSEA. V was clipped by 4 bases and J by 1 base; unmatched bases: 12. The CDR3 loop spans 18 amino acids. Broader study findings: In an earlier analysis, in approximately 630 donors, most V segments appeared productive either ~90% or ~30% of the time. By a later analysis, the bulk of CMV-associated TCR beta chains appeared HLA-restricted. In a later analysis, TCR beta V- and J-gene trimming was associated with a missense DCLRE1C variant.

The sequence was collected from a human donor in good health. The chain has TRBV29-1 and TRBJ2-5, with 13 bases fitting TRBD2. Sequencing was done on a sample of PBMCs. The CDR3 loop is CSVVREGTSGEPQETQYF. The CDR3 DNA follows: TGCAGCGTTGTTAGGGAAGGGACTAGCGGGGAACCCCAAGAGACCCAGTACTTC.